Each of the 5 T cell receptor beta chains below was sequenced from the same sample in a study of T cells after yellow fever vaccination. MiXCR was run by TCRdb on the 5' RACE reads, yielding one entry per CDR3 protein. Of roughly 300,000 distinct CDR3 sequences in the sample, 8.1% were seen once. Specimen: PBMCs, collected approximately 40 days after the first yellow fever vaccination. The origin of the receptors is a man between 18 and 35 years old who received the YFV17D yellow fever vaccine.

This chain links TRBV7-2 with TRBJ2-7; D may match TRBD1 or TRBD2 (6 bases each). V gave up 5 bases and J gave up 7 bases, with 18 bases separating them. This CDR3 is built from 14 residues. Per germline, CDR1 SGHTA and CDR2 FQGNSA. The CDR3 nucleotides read TGTGCCAGCAGCCTAAAGAGGGGGGTGGGGGAGCAGTACTTC. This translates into CASSLKRGVGEQYF.

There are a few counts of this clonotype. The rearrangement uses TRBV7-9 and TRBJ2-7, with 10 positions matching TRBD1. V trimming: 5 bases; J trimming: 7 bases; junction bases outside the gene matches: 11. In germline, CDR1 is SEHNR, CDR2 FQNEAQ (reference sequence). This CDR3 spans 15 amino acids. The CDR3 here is CASSAAGTGALEQYF. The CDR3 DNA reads TGTGCCAGCAGCGCAGCCGGGACAGGGGCCCTTGAGCAGTACTTC.

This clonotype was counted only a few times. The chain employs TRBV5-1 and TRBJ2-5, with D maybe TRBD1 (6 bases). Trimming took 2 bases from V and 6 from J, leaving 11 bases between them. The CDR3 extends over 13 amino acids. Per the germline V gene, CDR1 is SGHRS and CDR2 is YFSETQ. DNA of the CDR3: TGCGCCAGCAGCTTCTGGGGGCTGCAGACCCAGTACTTC. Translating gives CASSFWGLQTQYF.

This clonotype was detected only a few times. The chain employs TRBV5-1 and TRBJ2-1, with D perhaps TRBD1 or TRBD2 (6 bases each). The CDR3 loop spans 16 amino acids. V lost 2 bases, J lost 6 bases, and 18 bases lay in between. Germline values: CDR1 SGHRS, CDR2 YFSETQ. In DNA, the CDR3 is TGCGCCAGCAGCTTTGTTGGACGGGGGCATGTCAATGAGCAGTTCTTC. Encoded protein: CASSFVGRGHVNEQFF.

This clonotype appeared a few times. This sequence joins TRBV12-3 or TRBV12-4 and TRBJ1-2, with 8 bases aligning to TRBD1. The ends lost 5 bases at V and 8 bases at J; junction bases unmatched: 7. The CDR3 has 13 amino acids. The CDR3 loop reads CASSPGDRRGYTF. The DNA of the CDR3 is TGTGCCAGCAGTCCCGGGGACAGGCGCGGCTACACCTTC.